The clone carrying this T cell receptor (beta chain) has a single count. V gave up 3 bases and J gave up 0 bases, with 12 bases separating them. Germline values: CDR1 SGHTA, CDR2 FQGNSA. This CDR3 spans 15 amino acids. Assay: immunoSEQ multiplex PCR; the TCRdb copy retains only in-frame clones and omits some. Of approximately 80,000 clones listed, around 90% are singletons. The source of the sample is a study of PD-1 blockade in classical Hodgkin lymphoma. All trial patients relapsed after autologous stem cell transplantation. The material sequenced was peripheral blood mononuclear cells (PBMCs), taken at baseline. The clonotype was recovered from a human donor with classical Hodgkin lymphoma. The chain combines TRBV7-2 with TRBJ2-7; D is ambiguous. CDR3 protein: CASSFEHRSSYEQYF. The CDR3, as DNA: TGTGCCAGCAGCTTCGAGCACCGTAGCTCCTACGAGCAGTACTTC.